In its sample, the clone carrying this T cell receptor (beta chain) was seen many times. The antigen is unknown. The library put unique molecular identifiers onto individual cDNA molecules. A single record per CDR3 protein comes from TCRdb applying MiXCR to the RACE reads. This table holds about 70,000 distinct CDR3 sequences, about a tenth found once. This sample's time point: pre-sensitization, week 0. The sample's treatment: therapeutic diphenylcyclopropenone sensitization with weekly scalp DPC. The data were taken from a study of human T cells and chemical hapten exposure. Notes on the study in general: Sensitizing with DPC caused no change in TCRs above 1 in 1000 frequency.

The source is a woman in her fifties or sixties with alopecia areata. Some clones in this sample may be carry-over from other donors' samples. This specimen was whole blood, taken in connection with sensitization to the hapten diphenylcyclopropenone (DPC).

CDR3 coding DNA: TGCAGCGTTGGCCGGGACAGGGCGACTGAAGCTTTCTTT. This gives the protein CSVGRDRATEAFF. The V call is TRBV29-1, the J call TRBJ1-1, with TRBD1 matching over 9 bases. The CDR3 sequence is 13 residues long. The trim removed 4 bases at V and 5 bases at J, leaving 5 bases unmatched. Germline lookup yields CDR1 SQVTM and CDR2 ANQGSEA.